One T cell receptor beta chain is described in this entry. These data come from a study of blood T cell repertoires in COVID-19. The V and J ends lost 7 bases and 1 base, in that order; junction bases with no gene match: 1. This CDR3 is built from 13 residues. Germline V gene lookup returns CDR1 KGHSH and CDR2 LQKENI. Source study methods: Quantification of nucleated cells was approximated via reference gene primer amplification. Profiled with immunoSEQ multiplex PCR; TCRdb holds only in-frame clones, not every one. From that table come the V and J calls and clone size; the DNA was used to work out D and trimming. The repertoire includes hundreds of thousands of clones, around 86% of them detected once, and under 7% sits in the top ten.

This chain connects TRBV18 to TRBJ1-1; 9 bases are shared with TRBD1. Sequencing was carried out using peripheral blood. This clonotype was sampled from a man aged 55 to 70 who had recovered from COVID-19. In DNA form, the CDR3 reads TGTGCCAGCTTGGACAGGGGGAACACTGAAGCTTTCTTT. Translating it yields CASLDRGNTEAFF.